The sequence of this T cell receptor (beta chain) was determined in a study of T cells in Graves' hyperthyroidism and ophthalmopathy. Amplification of TCR beta CDR3 regions was performed using RNA transcripts as template. In the first-round RT-PCR of the TCR CDR3, the HTBI primer set was used. One entry per CDR3 protein results from TCRdb running MiXCR on the multiplex PCR reads. The sample shows 390,000 or so distinct CDR3 sequences, about 15% of them seen only once. A remark on this clonotype: Antigen unknown.

Pregnant or lactating patients were excluded, as were those with uncontrolled infection or other autoimmune disease. Out of 8.5 to 10 ml of fresh peripheral blood came the PBMCs. General study findings and limits: In the blood, most expanded thyroid clonotypes above 0.001 appeared as well. A 13 V-J model separated ophthalmopathy from stable hyperthyroidism.

CDR1 and CDR2 from the germline V gene are SGHTA and FQGNSA. The CDR3 covers 16 residues. V gave up 1 base and J gave up 4 bases, with 16 bases separating them. The sample consisted of blood. The receptor was isolated from a man aged 18 to 29 with Graves' ophthalmopathy. The chain uses TRBV7-2 and TRBJ1-2; tentatively, D is TRBD1 (5 bases). The CDR3 DNA sequence: TGTGCCAGCAGCTTAGGGGTTTACAGGACCCTCTATGGCTACACCTTC. Its translation is CASSLGVYRTLYGYTF.